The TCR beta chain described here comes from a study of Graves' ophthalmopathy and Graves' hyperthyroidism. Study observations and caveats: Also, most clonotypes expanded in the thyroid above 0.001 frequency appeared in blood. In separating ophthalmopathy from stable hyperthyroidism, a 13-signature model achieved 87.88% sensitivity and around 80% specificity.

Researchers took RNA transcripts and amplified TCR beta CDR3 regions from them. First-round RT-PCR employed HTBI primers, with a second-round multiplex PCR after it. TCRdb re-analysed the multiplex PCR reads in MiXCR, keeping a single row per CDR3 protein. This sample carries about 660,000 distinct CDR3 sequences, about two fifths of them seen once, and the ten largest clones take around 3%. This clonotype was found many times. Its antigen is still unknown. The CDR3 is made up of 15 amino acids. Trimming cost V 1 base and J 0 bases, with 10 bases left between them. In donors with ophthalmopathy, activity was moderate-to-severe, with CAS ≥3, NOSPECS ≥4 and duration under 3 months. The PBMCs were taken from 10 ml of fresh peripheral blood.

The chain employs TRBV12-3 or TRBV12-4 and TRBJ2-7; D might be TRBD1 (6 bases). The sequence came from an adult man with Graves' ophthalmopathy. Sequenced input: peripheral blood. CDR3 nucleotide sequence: TGTGCCAGCAGTTTAGGACAGGCACCCTCCTACGAGCAGTACTTC. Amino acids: CASSLGQAPSYEQYF.